Shown below are 8 T cell receptor beta chains from a single sample sequenced in a study of blood T cell repertoires in COVID-19. Measured with immunoSEQ multiplex PCR; TCRdb has only the in-frame clones, and not every one. The sample lists about 53,000 clones, roughly 85% seen once, with less than 3.5% in the top ten. Sequencing was performed on peripheral blood. These receptors all come from an older man with acute or convalescent COVID-19.

The rearrangement joins TRBV9 to TRBJ1-4; 10 nucleotides line up with TRBD1. J was trimmed by 7 bases and V by 4 bases; bases with no gene match: 7. The V gene's germline CDR1 is SGDLS and CDR2 YYNGEE. The CDR3 totals 15 residues. The DNA for the CDR3 is TGTGCCAGCAGCCCCCGGACAGGGGGGAGTGAAAAACTGTTTTTT. It is translated as CASSPRTGGSEKLFF.

The chain uses TRBV9 and TRBJ2-1; D not resolved. The CDR3 consists of 16 residues. V dropped 0 bases and J dropped 1 base, with 11 bases sitting between them. Germline CDR1 is SGDLS and CDR2 is YYNGEE. DNA of the CDR3: TGTGCCAGCAGCGTAGATTTGGCTAGGTCCTACAATGAGCAGTTCTTC. This encodes CASSVDLARSYNEQFF.

The chain couples TRBV12-3 or TRBV12-4 to TRBJ2-7; 7 nucleotides match TRBD2. The CDR3 runs 12 residues. J was trimmed by 4 bases and V by 8 bases; bases with no gene match: 5. The CDR3 protein is CASGGDGYEQYF. CDR3 nucleotide sequence: TGTGCCAGCGGGGGGGACGGATACGAGCAGTACTTC.

This clone was observed once. The chain joins TRBV18 to TRBJ1-1; 10 nucleotides match TRBD1. Germline lookup yields CDR1 KGHSH and CDR2 LQKENI. With 0 bases clipped from V and 11 bases from J, the junction kept 15 bases outside the gene matches. The CDR3 extends over 17 amino acids. CDR3 protein: CASSPPGGPGQGILAFF. CDR3 sequence (DNA): TGTGCCAGCTCACCACCGGGAGGCCCGGGACAGGGGATCTTGGCTTTCTTT.

The chain couples TRBV5-6 to TRBJ2-5; 10 bases line up with TRBD2. V trimming: 1 base; J trimming: 5 bases; junction bases outside the gene matches: 11. The germline V gene has CDR1 SGHDT and CDR2 YYEEEE. The CDR3 is made up of 17 amino acids. CDR3 in DNA: TGTGCCAGCAGCTTGCTGGGAAAGCGGGGGGGAGAGGAGACCCAGTACTTC. Translation: CASSLLGKRGGEETQYF.

This chain uses TRBV6-1 with TRBJ2-1, with TRBD2 matching 13 bases. V shed 3 bases and J 9 bases; nucleotides not matched to a gene: 8. Germline CDR1 MNHNS, CDR2 SASEGT. The CDR3 contains 16 residues. This CDR3 reads CASSESGLAGLTEQFF. For the CDR3, the DNA is TGTGCCAGCAGTGAGTCGGGACTAGCGGGGTTAACTGAGCAGTTCTTC.

The V and J genes are TRBV7-9 and TRBJ1-2, with 7 bases lining up with TRBD1. Looked up from germline, CDR1 is SEHNR and CDR2 is FQNEAQ (reference sequence). Unmatched junction bases numbered 5, after V lost 1 base and J lost 0 bases. The CDR3 is made up of 16 amino acids. CDR3 region: CASSLEDRRANYGYTF. The CDR3 DNA follows: TGTGCCAGCAGCTTAGAGGACAGGAGAGCTAACTATGGCTACACCTTC.

The V gene is TRBV19, the J gene TRBJ1-4; a possible D gene is TRBD1 (5 bases). In germline, CDR1 is LNHDA, CDR2 SQIVND (reference sequence). V gave up 8 bases and J gave up 0 bases, with 13 bases separating them. This CDR3 is built from 15 residues. CDR3 in amino acids: CASGGYSTTNEKLFF. Here the CDR3 DNA reads TGTGCCAGTGGGGGGTACTCAACAACTAATGAAAAACTGTTTTTT.